This TCR beta chain was identified in a study of blood T cells in healthy people across ages. With a J-beta primer mix and a sample-barcoded 5' primer, a second PCR ran about 7 to 11 cycles. TCRdb called the 5' RACE reads again in MiXCR, with one record for every CDR3 protein. The sample holds over 1,500,000 distinct CDR3 sequences, approximately 39% seen once. General study points: More naive CD4+ cells and higher diversity marked long-lived donors relative to aged donors.

This clonotype was counted only a few times. Its specificity is unknown. V lost 6 bases and J 1 base, leaving 9 bases between the germline ends. The CDR3 sequence is 13 residues long. Germline V lookup: CDR1 ENHRY, CDR2 SYGVKD. The chain is built from TRBV10-3 and TRBJ1-1; D is possibly TRBD1 (6 bases). The TCR sequence derives from a human donor in good health. Material for sequencing was blood. The CDR3 DNA reads as TGTGCCATCAGCCAACAGGGGAACACTGAAGCTTTCTTT. Protein: CAISQQGNTEAFF.